These 28 T cell receptor beta chains were sequenced from one sample in a study of OX40 agonist ivuxolimab in advanced cancers. Measured with immunoSEQ multiplex PCR; TCRdb has only the in-frame clones, and not every one. The profile covers approximately 130,000 clones, with 90% appearing a single time and 0.95% to 1.4% taken by the ten largest. This material consisted of CD4+ or CD8+ T cells sorted from blood, taken in a trial of the OX40 agonist ivuxolimab. The receptors come from an adult with an advanced solid tumor such as melanoma, head and neck, liver or kidney cancer.

V gene TRBV5-8 combines with J gene TRBJ2-1, with D possibly being TRBD2 (5 bases). Germline values: CDR1 SGHTS, CDR2 YDEGEE. The germline V and J ends were trimmed by 1 base and 0 bases, with 14 bases remaining between them. This CDR3 has 17 residues. In DNA form, the CDR3 reads TGTGCCAGCAGCTTGTACGGCGTGGGAGTCTCCTACAATGAGCAGTTCTTC. Amino acid sequence: CASSLYGVGVSYNEQFF.

The rearrangement uses TRBV27 and TRBJ1-5, with TRBD1 matching 8 bases. This CDR3 has 15 residues. Germline CDR1 reads MNHEY; CDR2 reads SMNVEV (reference sequence). V shed 5 bases and J 4 bases; nucleotides not matched to a gene: 7. CDR3: CASSPDRGGNQPQHF. The DNA of the CDR3 is TGTGCCAGCAGTCCAGACAGGGGCGGGAATCAGCCCCAGCATTTT.

The CDR3 spells CSVETSGRDFKNIQYF. The CDR3 DNA reads as TGCAGCGTTGAAACTAGCGGGAGGGACTTTAAAAACATTCAGTACTTC. V usage is TRBV29-1 and J usage is TRBJ2-4; 13 bases are shared with TRBD2. V shed 2 bases and J 4 bases; nucleotides not matched to a gene: 5. This CDR3 is built from 16 residues. CDR1 is SQVTM and CDR2 is ANQGSEA in the germline V gene.

In DNA, the CDR3 is TGTGCCACCAGCAGAGTGGGGAATTCCTACGAGCAGTACTTC. Its translation is CATSRVGNSYEQYF. The chain combines TRBV15 with TRBJ2-7; D remains unclear. V was pared by 1 base and J by 1 base, with 8 bases between. This CDR3 spans 14 amino acids. The germline V gene encodes CDR1 LNHNV and CDR2 YYDKDF (reference sequence).

This sequence joins TRBV5-6 and TRBJ2-3, with TRBD1 matching 9 bases. The V and J ends lost 2 bases and 4 bases, in that order; junction bases with no gene match: 8. The CDR3 has 16 amino acids. CDR1 is SGHDT and CDR2 is YYEEEE in the germline V gene. CDR3 nucleotide sequence: TGTGCCAGCAGCTTACTAACAGGGGGCGCCGCAGATACGCAGTATTTT. Amino acids: CASSLLTGGAADTQYF.

J is TRBJ2-1 and V is TRBV18, with TRBD2 identical over 12 bases. The V gene end was trimmed by 5 bases and the J gene end by 7 bases; junction bases not matched to a gene: 12. Germline V gene sequence: CDR1 KGHSH, CDR2 LQKENI. The CDR3 consists of 17 residues. The DNA of the CDR3 is TGTGCCAGCTCATCCAGGGTCGGACTAGCGGGATCGAATGAGCAGTTCTTC. It encodes CASSSRVGLAGSNEQFF.

The genes are TRBV19 and TRBJ2-2; 9 bases match TRBD1. With V trimmed by 3 bases and J by 5 bases, 4 bases remained unmatched. Germline CDR1 and CDR2: LNHDA and SQIVND (reference sequence). CDR3 length: 15 amino acids. CDR3 nucleotide sequence: TGTGCCAGTAGTATTCGACAGGGGGGTACCGGGGAGCTGTTTTTT. Protein: CASSIRQGGTGELFF.

The rearrangement uses TRBV6-6 and TRBJ2-5, with unresolved D. The germline gives CDR1 MNHNY, CDR2 SVGAGI (reference sequence). V gave up 6 bases and J gave up 3 bases, with 5 bases separating them. The CDR3 has 11 amino acids. The CDR3 nucleotides are TGTGCCAGCAGGCAGAAAGAGACCCAGTACTTC. It translates to CASRQKETQYF.

This clone showed up just a few times. The chain uses TRBV7-3 and TRBJ2-7; 9 positions agree with TRBD2. The CDR3 covers 16 residues. Germline assignment: CDR1 SGHTA and CDR2 FQGTGA. V was clipped by 2 bases and J by 3 bases; unmatched bases: 8. The CDR3 spells CASSLAATSGGYEQYF. For the CDR3, the DNA is TGTGCCAGCAGCTTAGCTGCGACTAGCGGCGGCTACGAGCAGTACTTC.

This rearrangement joins TRBV11-3 to TRBJ2-1; the match to TRBD2 covers 14 bases. Germline V CDR1 and CDR2: SGHNT, YENEEA. V gave up 4 bases and J gave up 5 bases; unmatched junction bases: 10. The CDR3 sequence is 18 residues long. This chain's CDR3 is CASSYPGLAGVRDNEQFF. DNA of the CDR3: TGTGCCAGCAGCTACCCGGGACTAGCGGGAGTCAGGGACAATGAGCAGTTCTTC. Looking up the rest from reference TRBV11-3 and TRBJ2-1 gives the full variable domain: EAGVVQSPRYKIIEKKQPVAFWCNPISGHNTLYWYLQNLGQGPELLIRYENEEAVDDSQLPKDRFSAERLKGVDSTLKIQPAELGDSAVYLCASSYPGLAGVRDNEQFFGPGTRLTVL.

The gene calls are TRBV5-1 and TRBJ1-5; D gene ambiguous. Trimming pared 4 bases from V and 1 base from J, leaving 9 bases between. The CDR3 is made up of 14 amino acids. Germline CDR1 is SGHRS and CDR2 is YFSETQ. The CDR3 protein is CASSIDPSNQPQHF. Written as DNA, the CDR3 is TGCGCCAGCAGCATTGACCCAAGCAATCAGCCCCAGCATTTT. Based on the CDR3 plus reference TRBV5-1 and TRBJ1-5, the full variable domain is KAGVTQTPRYLIKTRGQQVTLSCSPISGHRSVSWYQQTPGQGLQFLFEYFSETQRNKGNFPGRFSGRQFSNSRSEMNVSTLELGDSALYLCASSIDPSNQPQHFGDGTRLSIL.

The rearrangement links TRBV19 to TRBJ1-2; the D gene is possibly TRBD1 (5 bases). In germline, CDR1 is LNHDA, CDR2 SQIVND (reference sequence). The CDR3 spans 15 residues. Trimming cost V 9 bases and J 2 bases, with 19 bases left between them. The DNA for the CDR3 is TGTGCCAGCCAGCAGCTGGGACCGACCAACTATGGCTACACCTTC. Protein: CASQQLGPTNYGYTF.

The V call is TRBV4-1, the J call TRBJ1-4, with D maybe TRBD1 (5 bases). The CDR3 totals 18 residues. Germline V gene sequence: CDR1 MGHRA, CDR2 YSYEKL. The V end lost 2 bases, the J end lost 0 bases, and 16 bases lay between the germline ends. CDR3 bases: TGCGCCAGCAGCCAAATGACAGCTGCCCTCCCAACTAATGAAAAACTGTTTTTT. It codes for CASSQMTAALPTNEKLFF.

V gene TRBV7-2 combines with J gene TRBJ2-2, with 10 bases matching TRBD2. Germline V gene lookup returns CDR1 SGHTA and CDR2 FQGNSA. V trimming: 5 bases; J trimming: 2 bases; junction bases outside the gene matches: 8. This CDR3 region has 17 residues. The CDR3 loop reads CASSSPGTSVNTGELFF. DNA of the CDR3: TGTGCCAGCAGCAGTCCCGGGACTAGCGTTAACACCGGGGAGCTGTTTTTT.

This clone was found once. The chain has TRBV4-3 and TRBJ2-2; perhaps D is TRBD1 or TRBD2 (5 bases each). From germline, CDR1 is LGHNA and CDR2 YSLEER. V shed 3 bases and J shed 0 bases, with 14 bases lying between them. The CDR3 sequence is 17 residues long. CDR3 sequence: CASSQGPKGSNTGELFF. The CDR3 DNA follows: TGCGCCAGCAGCCAGGGACCTAAGGGGTCGAACACCGGGGAGCTGTTTTTT.

The chain employs TRBV5-1 and TRBJ1-4; a possible D gene is TRBD1 (5 bases). V was trimmed by 8 bases and J by 8 bases, leaving 16 bases between them. Germline loops: CDR1 SGHRS, CDR2 YFSETQ. The CDR3 is 13 residues long. CDR3: CASGTALGEKLFF. Written as DNA, the CDR3 is TGCGCCAGTGGGACGGCGTTAGGGGAAAAACTGTTTTTT. Supplemented by reference TRBV5-1 and TRBJ1-4, the full variable domain reads KAGVTQTPRYLIKTRGQQVTLSCSPISGHRSVSWYQQTPGQGLQFLFEYFSETQRNKGNFPGRFSGRQFSNSRSEMNVSTLELGDSALYLCASGTALGEKLFFGSGTQLSVL.

The CDR3 bases are TGTGCCAGCAGTTACGGTAGCGGGAAAGCAGATACGCAGTATTTT. As protein: CASSYGSGKADTQYF. The genes are TRBV6-5 and TRBJ2-3, with 8 bases identical to TRBD2. V lost 2 bases and J lost 4; bases outside the gene matches: 5. Looked up from germline, CDR1 is MNHEY and CDR2 is SVGAGI. CDR3 length equals 15 residues.

This clone was seen only once. V usage is TRBV9 and J usage is TRBJ1-1; D ambiguous. V lost 3 bases to trimming and J lost 1 base, with 7 bases between them. This CDR3 spans 13 amino acids. The germline V gene has CDR1 SGDLS and CDR2 YYNGEE. The CDR3 region is CASSADGNTEAFF. In nucleotides, the CDR3 is TGTGCCAGCAGCGCCGACGGGAACACTGAAGCTTTCTTT.

The chain recombines TRBV5-4 with TRBJ2-5; 12 bases line up with TRBD2. V was clipped by 3 bases and J by 7 bases; unmatched bases: 7. The germline CDR1 and CDR2 sequences are SGHNT and YYREEE (reference sequence). This CDR3 spans 15 amino acids. This chain's CDR3 is CASSSGTSGPGTQYF. The CDR3 coding sequence is TGTGCCAGCAGCTCCGGGACTAGCGGGCCAGGGACCCAGTACTTC.

The V gene is TRBV11-3, the J gene TRBJ1-2; no clear D gene. Trimming pared 0 bases from V and 4 bases from J, leaving 3 bases between. The germline V gene has CDR1 SGHNT and CDR2 YENEEA. This CDR3 spans 12 amino acids. The CDR3 DNA follows: TGTGCCAGCAGCTTAGATGGCTATGGCTACACCTTC. It translates to CASSLDGYGYTF.

This rearrangement joins TRBV7-9 to TRBJ2-3; TRBD2 is a possible D gene (7 bases). This CDR3 has 11 amino acids. In germline, CDR1 is SEHNR, CDR2 FQNEAQ (reference sequence). The CDR3 spells CASGGKDTQYF. The DNA for the CDR3 is TGTGCATCGGGGGGCAAAGATACGCAGTATTTT. Full variable domain (outside the CDR3, taken from reference TRBV7-9 and TRBJ2-3): DTGVSQNPRHKITKRGQNVTFRCDPISEHNRLYWYRQTLGQGPEFLTYFQNEAQLEKSRLLSDRFSAERPKGSFSTLEIQRTEQGDSAMYLCASGGKDTQYFGPGTRLTVL.

The J gene is TRBJ1-2, the V gene TRBV4-2; D gene unclear. V shed 0 bases and J shed 2 bases, with 10 bases lying between them. The CDR3 runs 15 residues. Germline CDR1 is LGHNA and CDR2 is YNFKEQ. The CDR3 coding sequence is TGTGCCAGCAGCCAAGACCTGGCACAAAACTATGGCTACACCTTC. Protein product: CASSQDLAQNYGYTF.

V and J are TRBV10-3 and TRBJ1-2; D is perhaps TRBD1 (5 bases). This CDR3 contains 15 residues. Germline lookup yields CDR1 ENHRY and CDR2 SYGVKD. Deletions cut 0 bases from V and 2 bases from J, with 10 bases between. The CDR3 spells CAISESQGGNYGYTF. DNA for the CDR3: TGTGCCATCAGTGAGTCCCAGGGAGGGAACTATGGCTACACCTTC.

The CDR3 DNA is TGTGCCAGCACCCTAGCGACCAACACCGGGGAGCTGTTTTTT. It yields the protein CASTLATNTGELFF. The J gene is TRBJ2-2, the V gene TRBV7-9, with D maybe TRBD2 (6 bases). The germline CDR1 and CDR2 sequences are SEHNR and FQNEAQ (reference sequence). V dropped 7 bases and J dropped 2 bases, with 11 bases sitting between them. This CDR3 contains 14 residues.

This clone was detected only once. The rearrangement joins TRBV7-3 to TRBJ1-2; 9 bases agree with TRBD1. CDR3 length equals 14 residues. V lost 5 bases to trimming and J lost 7 bases; unmatched junction nucleotides: 8. CDR1 and CDR2 (germline): SGHTA, FQGTGA. CDR3 bases: TGTGCCAGCAGCGATCGACAGGGGGTTCTTGGCTACACCTTC. Translated, it gives CASSDRQGVLGYTF.

Only a few counts were recorded for this clone. This rearrangement joins TRBV6-6 to TRBJ1-5; 7 nucleotides agree with TRBD1. The germline V gene encodes CDR1 MNHNY and CDR2 SVGAGI (reference sequence). The V gene end was trimmed by 2 bases and the J gene end by 5 bases; junction bases not matched to a gene: 6. This CDR3 has 15 residues. This CDR3 reads CASSYPQGQDQPQHF. CDR3 DNA sequence: TGTGCCAGCAGTTACCCACAGGGGCAAGATCAGCCCCAGCATTTT.

This chain uses TRBV25-1 with TRBJ2-3; 9 bases are a match to TRBD1. The CDR3 consists of 15 residues. Unmatched junction bases numbered 4, after V lost 2 bases and J lost 4 bases. The germline V gene encodes CDR1 MGHDK and CDR2 SYGVNS. CDR3 loop: CASSERDRVADTQYF. The CDR3 DNA reads TGTGCCAGCAGTGAACGGGACAGGGTCGCAGATACGCAGTATTTT.

V and J are TRBV6-6 and TRBJ1-1, with D maybe TRBD1 (5 bases). CDR1 and CDR2 (germline): MNHNY, SVGAGI (reference sequence). V dropped 2 bases and J dropped 0 bases, with 13 bases sitting between them. This CDR3 contains 16 residues. The CDR3 DNA reads TGTGCCAGCAGTTACGCCGCGCAGGGCATGAACACTGAAGCTTTCTTT. This gives the protein CASSYAAQGMNTEAFF.